This is a list of T cell receptor beta chains from one sample in a study of neoadjuvant anti-PD-1 for oral cavity cancer. Assay: immunoSEQ multiplex PCR; the TCRdb copy retains only in-frame clones and omits some. The sample yields about 16,000 clones, roughly two thirds seen once. Material: PBMCs, obtained before nivolumab (anti-PD-1) treatment. The receptors were gathered from a person between 35 and 79 years old with oral cavity squamous cell carcinoma. Each CDR3 is given with its conserved first and last residue. Fields, in order: D gene, clone size, V gene, J gene, CDR3 DNA, CDR3 protein. A D gene is named only where the DNA matches it firmly. The listing skips clone size in some rows; elsewhere it reads once, few, many or a size class.

D: TRBD1; size: few; V: TRBV6-5; J: TRBJ1-2; DNA: TGTGCCAGCAGTCCTTCCGGGACAGGCAACTATGGCTACACCTTC; CDR3: CASSPSGTGNYGYTF
D: TRBD2; size: .; V: TRBV4-2; J: TRBJ2-2; DNA: TGTGCCAGCAGCCAAGAAGCGCGGACTAGCCCATCCGGGGAGCTGTTTTTT; CDR3: CASSQEARTSPSGELFF
D: .; size: .; V: TRBV9; J: TRBJ1-2; DNA: TGTGCCAGCAGCGTTGCGACCGAAGCTAACTATGGCTACACCTTC; CDR3: CASSVATEANYGYTF
D: TRBD1; size: .; V: TRBV19; J: TRBJ2-5; DNA: TGTGCCAGTAGTATCTCAGGGGGCGACCAGACCCAGTACTTC; CDR3: CASSISGGDQTQYF
D: .; size: .; V: TRBV6-5; J: TRBJ2-7; DNA: TGTGCCAGCCGGCCGGAGAACCTTCTGTCCTACGAGCAGTACTTC; CDR3: CASRPENLLSYEQYF
D: TRBD1; size: once; V: TRBV6-5; J: TRBJ2-3; DNA: TGTGCCAGCAGGCGCGGACAGGTGGCAGATACGCAGTATTTT; CDR3: CASRRGQVADTQYF
D: TRBD1; size: .; V: TRBV5-1; J: TRBJ1-4; DNA: TGCGCCAGCAGCTTAAATTCCGGGACAGCTAATGAAAAACTGTTTTTT; CDR3: CASSLNSGTANEKLFF
D: TRBD1; size: .; V: TRBV27; J: TRBJ2-5; DNA: TGTGCCAGCAGTGCCGGACAGGGGGCCCTAAGGGAGACCCAGTACTTC; CDR3: CASSAGQGALRETQYF
D: .; size: .; V: TRBV6-1; J: TRBJ1-2; DNA: TGTGCCAGCAGTTCCTCGGGTTACCAAGGCTACACCTTC; CDR3: CASSSSGYQGYTF
D: .; size: .; V: TRBV9; J: TRBJ2-7; DNA: TGTGCCAGCAGCGTAGGATGGGGTTCGAAGGACTACGAGCAGTACTTC; CDR3: CASSVGWGSKDYEQYF
D: .; size: .; V: TRBV6-5; J: TRBJ1-2; DNA: TGTGCCAGCCGCAAAAGATCGGGCAGAGACTATGGCTACACCTTC; CDR3: CASRKRSGRDYGYTF
D: .; size: .; V: TRBV6-6; J: TRBJ1-4; DNA: TGTGCCAGCAGTCCTCCGGGCCAAGGGGATAATGAAAAACTGTTTTTT; CDR3: CASSPPGQGDNEKLFF
D: .; size: few; V: TRBV12-5; J: TRBJ1-2; DNA: TGTGCTAGTGGTTTGGCGACAGGAGGAAATCGTGGCTACACCTTC; CDR3: CASGLATGGNRGYTF
D: TRBD1; size: .; V: TRBV6-5; J: TRBJ1-1; DNA: TGTGCCAGCACCAAGGACAGGATGAACACTGAAGCTTTCTTT; CDR3: CASTKDRMNTEAFF
D: .; size: .; V: TRBV27; J: TRBJ2-7; DNA: TGTGCCAGCAGTTTATGGGACACTAGCGAGCAGTACTTC; CDR3: CASSLWDTSEQYF
D: TRBD1; size: few; V: TRBV5-4; J: TRBJ2-7; DNA: TGTGCCAGCAGAAGGACAGGCTTGGACGAGCAGTACTTC; CDR3: CASRRTGLDEQYF
D: .; size: .; V: TRBV20-1; J: TRBJ1-2; DNA: TGCAGTGCTAGAGGACTTGGCTACACCTTC; CDR3: CSARGLGYTF
D: .; size: .; V: TRBV10-3; J: TRBJ1-3; DNA: TGTGCCATCAGGGAGTCATCTGGAAACACCATATATTTT; CDR3: CAIRESSGNTIYF
D: .; size: .; V: TRBV10-3; J: TRBJ1-1; DNA: TGTGCCATCAGTGATGGGGGCACAACTGAAGCTTTCTTT; CDR3: CAISDGGTTEAFF
D: TRBD2; size: .; V: TRBV10-3; J: TRBJ2-5; DNA: TGTGCCATCATTACGGGAGGGGAGGAGACCCAGTACTTC; CDR3: CAIITGGEETQYF
D: .; size: .; V: TRBV6-6; J: TRBJ1-5; DNA: TGTGCCAGCACAACGGGCGGGGATCAGCCCCAGCATTTT; CDR3: CASTTGGDQPQHF
D: .; size: .; V: TRBV9; J: TRBJ1-2; DNA: TGTGCCAGCAGCGCTTACCCGGGACCGGATTCCTACACCTTC; CDR3: CASSAYPGPDSYTF
D: TRBD2; size: once; V: TRBV19; J: TRBJ2-1; DNA: TGTGCCAGTAGTCCGGGACTAGCGGTTGCTGAGCAGTTCTTC; CDR3: CASSPGLAVAEQFF
D: TRBD1; size: .; V: TRBV14; J: TRBJ1-1; DNA: TGTGCCAGCAGCTCCCATATCGGACAGGGCACTGAAGCTTTCTTT; CDR3: CASSSHIGQGTEAFF
D: TRBD2; size: .; V: TRBV5-8; J: TRBJ2-7; DNA: TGTGCCAGCAGGCCGTTTGGGACTAGCGGGAGTTACCCCGAGCAGTACTTC; CDR3: CASRPFGTSGSYPEQYF
D: TRBD2; size: .; V: TRBV11-2; J: TRBJ2-3; DNA: TGTGCCAGCAGCGTAACGGTAGCGGGGGGGGATACGCAGTATTTT; CDR3: CASSVTVAGGDTQYF
D: .; size: .; V: TRBV7-2; J: TRBJ1-2; DNA: TGTGCCAGCAGCTTAGACCTCTACTATGGCTACACCTTC; CDR3: CASSLDLYYGYTF
D: TRBD2; size: .; V: TRBV30; J: TRBJ2-7; DNA: TGTGCCTGGACTCTGTCGACTAGCGGGTTCTCCTACGAGCAGTACTTC; CDR3: CAWTLSTSGFSYEQYF
D: .; size: .; V: TRBV6-1; J: TRBJ1-2; DNA: TGTGCCAGCAGTTTGCAGGTCATAGGACTCTATGGCTACACCTTC; CDR3: CASSLQVIGLYGYTF
D: .; size: .; V: TRBV19; J: TRBJ1-2; DNA: TGTGCCAGTAGTATCACCAGGGGCCGCGGCTACACCTTC; CDR3: CASSITRGRGYTF
D: .; size: .; V: TRBV10-2; J: TRBJ1-5; DNA: TGCGCCAGCAGTGAGCAAGGACAGAGCAATCAGCCCCAGCATTTT; CDR3: CASSEQGQSNQPQHF
D: .; size: .; V: TRBV9; J: TRBJ2-3; DNA: TGTGCCAGCAGCCTCCAGGGGGGGGATACGCAGTATTTT; CDR3: CASSLQGGDTQYF
D: .; size: .; V: TRBV5-1; J: TRBJ1-1; DNA: TGCGCCAGCCGGGGGGGAGCCATGGATGGTGAAGCTTTCTTT; CDR3: CASRGGAMDGEAFF
D: .; size: .; V: TRBV29-1; J: TRBJ2-1; DNA: TGCAGCGTTGAAGATCTAGCCTCATCCAGGTTCTTC; CDR3: CSVEDLASSRFF
D: .; size: .; V: TRBV6-6; J: TRBJ1-2; DNA: TGTGCCAGCAGTCTGACACTAGCCCAGGCCGGCTACACCTTC; CDR3: CASSLTLAQAGYTF
D: TRBD1; size: .; V: TRBV2; J: TRBJ1-5; DNA: TGTGCCAGCAGCCTGACAGGGGGAGACAGGAATCAGCCCCAGCATTTT; CDR3: CASSLTGGDRNQPQHF
D: .; size: few; V: TRBV20-1; J: TRBJ1-1; DNA: TGCAGTGCTACGTATCTCACTGAAGCTTTCTTT; CDR3: CSATYLTEAFF
D: .; size: .; V: TRBV13; J: TRBJ1-1; DNA: TGTGCCAGCAGCTCCCGACCCTCAGGGGCTTTCTTT; CDR3: CASSSRPSGAFF
D: .; size: .; V: TRBV2; J: TRBJ1-1; DNA: TGTGCCAGCACGTTGGCACGGGATGACGCTGAAGCTTTCTTT; CDR3: CASTLARDDAEAFF
D: .; size: .; V: TRBV9; J: TRBJ2-3; DNA: TGTGCCAGCAGCACTATGGCGGATGCAGATACGCAGTATTTT; CDR3: CASSTMADADTQYF
D: .; size: .; V: TRBV10-3; J: TRBJ1-1; DNA: TGTGCCATCAGTTTCGCAGACAGCCTCTCTGAAGCTTTCTTT; CDR3: CAISFADSLSEAFF
D: .; size: .; V: TRBV29-1; J: TRBJ2-1; DNA: TGCAGCGGCGAGCGAGGGTACAATGAGCAGTTCTTC; CDR3: CSGERGYNEQFF
D: .; size: .; V: TRBV6-6; J: TRBJ1-1; DNA: TGTGCCAGCAGTGGGTGGAGTTCAACTGAAGCTTTCTTT; CDR3: CASSGWSSTEAFF
D: TRBD1; size: .; V: TRBV19; J: TRBJ2-2; DNA: TGTGCCAGTCGCCCACAGGGGGCCGCCGGGGAGCTGTTTTTT; CDR3: CASRPQGAAGELFF
D: TRBD2; size: .; V: TRBV9; J: TRBJ2-5; DNA: TGTGCCAGCAGCGTAGCGGGAGGTGTCCTCCAAGAGACCCAGTACTTC; CDR3: CASSVAGGVLQETQYF
D: .; size: few; V: TRBV30; J: TRBJ2-2; DNA: TGTGCCTGGAGTGTGTCGGACACCGGGGAGCTGTTTTTT; CDR3: CAWSVSDTGELFF
D: .; size: .; V: TRBV19; J: TRBJ1-2; DNA: TGTGCCAGTAATCCGGGGGGCCCATCCTATGGCTACACCTTC; CDR3: CASNPGGPSYGYTF